This T cell receptor (beta chain) was identified in a study of PD-1 blockade in classical Hodgkin lymphoma. Study background: Patients in the cohort were put on intravenous nivolumab, 3 mg/kg every 2 weeks.

All trial patients relapsed after autologous stem cell transplantation. The patients, who had relapsed/refractory classical Hodgkin lymphoma, achieved best responses of complete response, partial response or progressive disease. The CDR3 contains 14 residues. Germline CDR1 and CDR2: KGHSH and LQKENI. J lost 0 bases, V lost 5 bases, and 2 bases had no gene match. Assay used: immunoSEQ multiplex PCR; TCRdb lists only in-frame clones, some missing. Of about 30,000 clones in the sample, just over 70% are singletons; the top ten hold about 4%. Specimen: peripheral blood mononuclear cells (PBMCs), collected before the second cycle of nivolumab. This clonotype was sampled from a human donor with classical Hodgkin lymphoma. This chain joins TRBV18 and TRBJ1-1; 8 nucleotides align to TRBD1. The DNA of the CDR3 is TGTGCCAGCTCAACGACAGGGGTGAACACTGAAGCTTTCTTT. Translation gives CASSTTGVNTEAFF.